This TCR beta chain was sequenced for a study of preoperative IRX-2 immunotherapy in early breast cancer. Treatment denoted: preoperative locoregional IRX-2 cytokine immunotherapy. Samples came from a phase Ib trial of preoperative locoregional IRX-2 cytokine immunotherapy. CDR1 SEHNR and CDR2 FQNEAQ come from the germline V gene (reference sequence). The V gene lost 5 bases and the J gene lost 3 bases, with 14 bases spanning the gap. CDR3 length: 15 residues. Sequenced by immunoSEQ multiplex PCR; TCRdb stores in-frame clones only, minus some. The sample carries 25,000 or so clones, more than 80% recorded once.

The origin of this receptor is a human donor with breast cancer. The material was tumor tissue, obtained after IRX-2 immunotherapy. The genes are TRBV7-9 and TRBJ1-5; D possibly corresponds to TRBD1 (5 bases). CDR3 coding DNA: TGTGCCAGCAGCCTAGGGGCAGGGTCCAATCAGCCCCAGCATTTT. The encoded protein is CASSLGAGSNQPQHF.